This TCR beta chain was sequenced in a study of control samples from healthy donors and cancer patients. Assay used: immunoSEQ multiplex PCR; TCRdb lists only in-frame clones, some missing. The data show about 220,000 clones, roughly 94% seen once. Trimming pared 3 bases from V and 2 bases from J, leaving 16 bases between. This CDR3 has 16 amino acids. Germline V lookup: CDR1 SGHTA, CDR2 FQGNSA. The receptor's source is a man between 45 and 60 years old in good health. Sequencing was carried out using blood. The rearrangement links TRBV7-2 to TRBJ1-2; D is unclear. CDR3 DNA: TGTGCCAGCAGCTTCTTAGATGGGGTGGGAAACTATGGCTACACCTTC. Translated: CASSFLDGVGNYGYTF.